The source of this T cell receptor beta chain is a study of cytomegalovirus exposure and HLA in healthy donors. PCR employed 60 Vbeta and 13 Jbeta primers. Here immunoSEQ multiplex PCR was the method, and the copy in TCRdb shows in-frame clones only, minus some. The table records some 120,000 clones, around 70% of them present only once. Trimming removed 4 bases from V and 1 base from J; junction bases left unmatched: 6. Germline assignment: CDR1 SQVTM and CDR2 ANQGSEA. The CDR3 extends over 17 amino acids. The sample was PBMCs. This TCR was recovered from a man under 40 in good health and CMV-seropositive. This sequence joins TRBV29-1 and TRBJ2-2; the match to TRBD2 covers 13 bases. In DNA, the CDR3 is TGCAGCGTTGCGCGGACTAGCGGGAGTTGGAACACCGGGGAGCTGTTTTTT. Its translation: CSVARTSGSWNTGELFF.